The T cell receptor (beta chain) under discussion was sequenced for a study of blood T cells in healthy people across ages. Samples each had at least 5 micrograms of total RNA extracted. Primers used in a second PCR of roughly 6 to 11 cycles were a sample-barcoded 5' primer and a J-beta primer mix. The template-switch adaptor was a 5' adaptor with 12 random nucleotides. It tagged each cDNA molecule. A single record per CDR3 protein comes from TCRdb applying MiXCR to the 5' RACE reads. The data hold hundreds of thousands of distinct CDR3 sequences, with around a quarter observed a single time. Germline CDR1 is SGDLS and CDR2 is YYNGEE. V was trimmed by 1 base and J by 4 bases, leaving 5 bases between them. The CDR3 has 13 residues. A few counts support this clonotype. The same data also contributed to another study, on T cells of mothers and their children.

This sequence joins TRBV9 and TRBJ2-2; D uncertain. Sample: blood. This TCR derives from a boy aged 2 to 10 in good health. The CDR3 DNA is TGTGCCAGCAGCGTACTTTCCACCGGGGAGCTGTTTTTT. It encodes CASSVLSTGELFF.